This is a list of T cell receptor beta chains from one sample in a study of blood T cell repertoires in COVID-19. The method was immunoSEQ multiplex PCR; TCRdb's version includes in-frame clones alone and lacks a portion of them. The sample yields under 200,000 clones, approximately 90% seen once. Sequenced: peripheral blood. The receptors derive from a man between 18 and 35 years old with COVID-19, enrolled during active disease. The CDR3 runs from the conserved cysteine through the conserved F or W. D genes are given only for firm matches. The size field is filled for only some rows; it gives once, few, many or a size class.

DNA: TGTGCCAGCCGGCTCCAACTAGCGGGTGTTTACGAGCAGTACTTC
CDR3: CASRLQLAGVYEQYF
V: TRBV6-5
D: TRBD2
size: once
J: TRBJ2-7

DNA: TGTGCCAGCAGCCCCCGCGAAGCCTACAATGAGCAGTTCTTC
CDR3: CASSPREAYNEQFF
V: TRBV13
D: -
size: -
J: TRBJ2-1

DNA: TGTGCCAGTAGTGACCAGGGATTATCACCCCTCCACTTT
CDR3: CASSDQGLSPLHF
V: TRBV19
D: -
size: -
J: TRBJ1-6

DNA: TGTGCCAGCAGTTTTGCCCGGACAGGGGGTATGAACACTGAAGCTTTCTTT
CDR3: CASSFARTGGMNTEAFF
V: TRBV28
D: TRBD1
size: -
J: TRBJ1-1

DNA: TGTGCCACCAGTCAGACAGGGAGGACGAACACTGAAGCTTTCTTT
CDR3: CATSQTGRTNTEAFF
V: TRBV15
D: TRBD1
size: -
J: TRBJ1-1

DNA: TGTGCCAGCAGCCAAGACCCTGGACTAGCGCATATCTACGAGCAGTACTTC
CDR3: CASSQDPGLAHIYEQYF
V: TRBV14
D: TRBD2
size: few
J: TRBJ2-7

DNA: TGTGCCAGCAGTTTGTTCAGCTCCTACGAGCAGTACTTC
CDR3: CASSLFSSYEQYF
V: TRBV28
D: -
size: -
J: TRBJ2-7

DNA: TGTGCCAGCAGCTCAGGTAGCGGCTATGGCTACACCTTC
CDR3: CASSSGSGYGYTF
V: TRBV5-6
D: -
size: -
J: TRBJ1-2

DNA: TGTGCCAGCAGTGAACGCGGGGCGAACACCGGGGAGCTGTTTTTT
CDR3: CASSERGANTGELFF
V: TRBV2
D: -
size: -
J: TRBJ2-2

DNA: TGTGCCAGCTCACCTTCTAGCGGGAGGGTATACAATGAGCAGTTCTTC
CDR3: CASSPSSGRVYNEQFF
V: TRBV18
D: TRBD2
size: -
J: TRBJ2-1

DNA: TGTGCCAGCAGCCCCGGTAGGGGAAAGTATGAAGCTTTCTTT
CDR3: CASSPGRGKYEAFF
V: TRBV7-6
D: -
size: -
J: TRBJ1-1

DNA: TGTGCCAGCAGTATACGGACAGAGTATGGCTACACCTTC
CDR3: CASSIRTEYGYTF
V: TRBV28
D: -
size: once
J: TRBJ1-2

DNA: TGCGCCAGCAGCTTGGTATCGGGAAACACTGAAGCTTTCTTT
CDR3: CASSLVSGNTEAFF
V: TRBV5-1
D: -
size: -
J: TRBJ1-1

DNA: TGTGCCAGCAGCACCGCGCCAAGCTCCTACAATGAGCAGTTCTTC
CDR3: CASSTAPSSYNEQFF
V: TRBV9
D: -
size: once
J: TRBJ2-1

DNA: TGTGCCAGCAGCTCCCGGACTACCTACGAGCAGTACTTC
CDR3: CASSSRTTYEQYF
V: TRBV7-8
D: -
size: -
J: TRBJ2-7

DNA: TGTGCCAGCAGTCCCTATCTCACCCGCATGAACACTGAAGCTTTCTTT
CDR3: CASSPYLTRMNTEAFF
V: TRBV28
D: -
size: -
J: TRBJ1-1

DNA: TGTGCCAGCAGTTTATCTGGACAGCATCAGCCCCAGCATTTT
CDR3: CASSLSGQHQPQHF
V: TRBV27
D: -
size: -
J: TRBJ1-5

DNA: TGTGCCAGCAGCTTGTCGAAGGGGTCCACAGATACGCAGTATTTT
CDR3: CASSLSKGSTDTQYF
V: TRBV5-4
D: -
size: -
J: TRBJ2-3

DNA: TGTGCCAGCAGCCAACATCGCCAGGGGTGGGGAGAGACCCAGTACTTC
CDR3: CASSQHRQGWGETQYF
V: TRBV16
D: -
size: -
J: TRBJ2-5

DNA: TGCAGTGCTAGGGGGGGTCACGGCTACACCTTC
CDR3: CSARGGHGYTF
V: TRBV20-1
D: -
size: -
J: TRBJ1-2

DNA: TGCAGCGCCTCGACAGGGGGCGATTCACCCCTCCACTTT
CDR3: CSASTGGDSPLHF
V: TRBV29-1
D: TRBD1
size: -
J: TRBJ1-6

DNA: TGTGCCAGCAGCCAAGGACTACAGCAGTTCTTC
CDR3: CASSQGLQQFF
V: TRBV3-1/TRBV3-2
D: -
size: -
J: TRBJ2-1

DNA: TGTGCCACCCGGTGGGCTAGCGGGAGAACGTACGAGCAGTACTTC
CDR3: CATRWASGRTYEQYF
V: TRBV15
D: TRBD2
size: -
J: TRBJ2-7

DNA: TGTGCCAGCAGCCAGAAGCCGGGACAGGGTGGCGGGGAGCTGTTTTTT
CDR3: CASSQKPGQGGGELFF
V: TRBV3-1/TRBV3-2
D: TRBD1
size: -
J: TRBJ2-2

DNA: TGCGCCAGCAGTGAGCGGGGGAATTCAAATACGCAGTATTTT
CDR3: CASSERGNSNTQYF
V: TRBV10-2
D: -
size: -
J: TRBJ2-3

DNA: TGTGCCAGCAATAGGTTGCTGGGGACAGGGGCCAATGAGCAGTTCTTC
CDR3: CASNRLLGTGANEQFF
V: TRBV27
D: TRBD1
size: -
J: TRBJ2-1

DNA: TGTGCCAGCAGCTTAGGGGACAGCTCCTACGAGCAGTACTTC
CDR3: CASSLGDSSYEQYF
V: TRBV11-2
D: TRBD1
size: -
J: TRBJ2-7

DNA: TGTGCCAGCAGCGCCAGAGGACAGGGTAGTAATCAGCCCCAGCATTTT
CDR3: CASSARGQGSNQPQHF
V: TRBV28
D: TRBD1
size: -
J: TRBJ1-5

DNA: TGTGCCAGCAGACCAATAACGAAAACTCACAATGAGCAGTTCTTC
CDR3: CASRPITKTHNEQFF
V: TRBV11-2
D: -
size: -
J: TRBJ2-1

DNA: TGTGCCAGCAGTTCCACAGGGGGGGCTGAAAAACTGCTTTTT
CDR3: CASSSTGGAEKLLF
V: TRBV28
D: TRBD1
size: -
J: TRBJ1-4

DNA: TGTGCCAGCAGTTTGGCCAGGGAAGGTTACGAGCAGTACTTC
CDR3: CASSLAREGYEQYF
V: TRBV28
D: -
size: once
J: TRBJ2-7

DNA: TGTGCCAGCAGTTCCCGGGGGGACAGGGTATATAATGAGCAGTTCTTC
CDR3: CASSSRGDRVYNEQFF
V: TRBV6-2/TRBV6-3
D: TRBD1
size: -
J: TRBJ2-1

DNA: TGCAGTGCTAGTCAGGGTTGGGGTCAGCCCCAGCATTTT
CDR3: CSASQGWGQPQHF
V: TRBV20-1
D: -
size: -
J: TRBJ1-5

DNA: TGTGCCAGCAAAATAGGTCTCTTGCACTTACGGGAGGCCGGGGAGCTGTTTTTT
CDR3: CASKIGLLHLREAGELFF
V: TRBV2
D: TRBD2
size: few
J: TRBJ2-2

DNA: TGTGCCAGCAGCTTAGGGGTGAGGGTTTCCCCCTACGAGCAGTACTTC
CDR3: CASSLGVRVSPYEQYF
V: TRBV7-9
D: -
size: -
J: TRBJ2-7

DNA: TGTGCCAGCAGCCAAGATTCAGGGATAGGAATAGGCTACACCTTC
CDR3: CASSQDSGIGIGYTF
V: TRBV3-1/TRBV3-2
D: -
size: once
J: TRBJ1-2

DNA: TGTGCCAGCAACGGGGTGAATAACAATGAGCAGTTCTTC
CDR3: CASNGVNNNEQFF
V: TRBV2
D: -
size: -
J: TRBJ2-1

DNA: TGTGCCAGCAGCCCAACAGGACCATATGGCTACACCTTC
CDR3: CASSPTGPYGYTF
V: TRBV7-8
D: -
size: -
J: TRBJ1-2

DNA: TGTGCCAGCACCTTAACTATATTCGACCGGAACAGGGAGCTGTTTTTT
CDR3: CASTLTIFDRNRELFF
V: TRBV2
D: -
size: -
J: TRBJ2-2

DNA: TGTGCCAGCAGCCCTGACAGCGATCGAGAGACCCAGTACTTC
CDR3: CASSPDSDRETQYF
V: TRBV13
D: -
size: -
J: TRBJ2-5

DNA: TGTGCCAGCAGCCCTCTACTAGCGTTTCGAGATACGCAGTATTTT
CDR3: CASSPLLAFRDTQYF
V: TRBV28
D: TRBD2
size: -
J: TRBJ2-3

DNA: TGCGCCAGCAGCGTGACGGGATCTACCTCGGATACGCAGTATTTT
CDR3: CASSVTGSTSDTQYF
V: TRBV5-1
D: -
size: -
J: TRBJ2-3

DNA: TGTGCCAGCAGCTCGGGCACGGGACAGGCGATTTATCAGCCCCAGCATTTT
CDR3: CASSSGTGQAIYQPQHF
V: TRBV5-8
D: TRBD1
size: -
J: TRBJ1-5

DNA: TGTGCCAGCAGCCAAACTAGTTTTCGCTACAATGAGCAGTTCTTC
CDR3: CASSQTSFRYNEQFF
V: TRBV14
D: -
size: -
J: TRBJ2-1

DNA: TGTGCCAGCAGTTTGAGGGGGCGTTCTGGGGCCAACGTCCTGACTTTC
CDR3: CASSLRGRSGANVLTF
V: TRBV28
D: TRBD1
size: -
J: TRBJ2-6

DNA: TGTGCCAGCAGCGTACGGGGGGGAACTAATGAAAAACTGTTTTTT
CDR3: CASSVRGGTNEKLFF
V: TRBV9
D: -
size: -
J: TRBJ1-4

DNA: TGCGCCAGCAGCTTGGGTCAGTCGAACACCGGGGAGCTGTTTTTT
CDR3: CASSLGQSNTGELFF
V: TRBV5-1
D: -
size: once
J: TRBJ2-2

DNA: TGTGCCAGCAGTTATCGTGGCGATCAGGGGGCCAGGAATTCACCCCTCCACTTT
CDR3: CASSYRGDQGARNSPLHF
V: TRBV6-2/TRBV6-3
D: TRBD1
size: -
J: TRBJ1-6

DNA: TGTGCCACCAGCAGAGTGGGGACAGGGGGCGATGTGTACTTC
CDR3: CATSRVGTGGDVYF
V: TRBV15
D: TRBD1
size: -
J: TRBJ2-7

DNA: TGTGCCAGCAGTTACCCCGGGGGGAGCGGGAGAAACACAGATACGCAGTATTTT
CDR3: CASSYPGGSGRNTDTQYF
V: TRBV6-2/TRBV6-3
D: TRBD2
size: -
J: TRBJ2-3

DNA: TGTGCCAGCAGTCAAACTAGGCCTAGCGCCCAAGAGACCCAGTACTTC
CDR3: CASSQTRPSAQETQYF
V: TRBV7-9
D: -
size: -
J: TRBJ2-5

DNA: TGTGCCAGCAGTTTTTCCGGGAGCCCCCACGAGCAGTACTTC
CDR3: CASSFSGSPHEQYF
V: TRBV27
D: -
size: -
J: TRBJ2-7